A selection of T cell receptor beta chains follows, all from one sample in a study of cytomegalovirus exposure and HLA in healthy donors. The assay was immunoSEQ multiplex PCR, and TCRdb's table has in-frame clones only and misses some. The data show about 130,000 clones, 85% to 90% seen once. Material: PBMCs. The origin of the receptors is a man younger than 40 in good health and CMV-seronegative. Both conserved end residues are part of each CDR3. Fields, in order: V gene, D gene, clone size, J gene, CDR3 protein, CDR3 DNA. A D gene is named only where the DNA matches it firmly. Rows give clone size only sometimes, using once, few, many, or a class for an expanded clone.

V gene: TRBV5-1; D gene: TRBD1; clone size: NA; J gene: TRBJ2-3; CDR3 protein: CASSWGTGKDTQYF; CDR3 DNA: TGCGCCAGCAGCTGGGGGACAGGGAAAGATACGCAGTATTTT
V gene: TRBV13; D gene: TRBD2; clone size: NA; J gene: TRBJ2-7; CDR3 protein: CASKGEGGYEQYF; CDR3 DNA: TGTGCCAGCAAAGGGGAGGGAGGCTACGAGCAGTACTTC
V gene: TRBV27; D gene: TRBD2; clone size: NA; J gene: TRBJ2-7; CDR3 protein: CASSFNSAGGPYEQYF; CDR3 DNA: TGTGCCAGCAGTTTTAATTCAGCGGGAGGGCCCTACGAGCAGTACTTC
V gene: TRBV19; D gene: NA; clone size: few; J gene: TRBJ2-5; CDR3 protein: CASSGPEGETQYF; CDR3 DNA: TGTGCCAGTAGTGGTCCGGAGGGAGAGACCCAGTACTTC
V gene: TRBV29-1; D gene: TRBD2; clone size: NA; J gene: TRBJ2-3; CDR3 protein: CSGDRREAGADTQYF; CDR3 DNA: TGCAGCGGCGATAGGCGGGAGGCAGGGGCAGATACGCAGTATTTT
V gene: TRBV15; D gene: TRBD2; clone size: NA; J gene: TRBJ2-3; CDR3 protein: CATSRAATSDTDTQYF; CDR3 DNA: TGTGCCACCAGCAGAGCGGCGACTAGCGACACAGATACGCAGTATTTT
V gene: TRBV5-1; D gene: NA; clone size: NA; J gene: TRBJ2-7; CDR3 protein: CASSLAQNYEQYF; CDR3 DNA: TGCGCCAGCAGCTTGGCTCAGAACTACGAGCAGTACTTC
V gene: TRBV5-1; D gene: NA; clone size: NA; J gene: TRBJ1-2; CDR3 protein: CASSLAGANYGYTF; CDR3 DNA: TGCGCCAGCAGCTTGGCGGGTGCTAACTATGGCTACACCTTC
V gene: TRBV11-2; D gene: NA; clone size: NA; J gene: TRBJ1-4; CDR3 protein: CASSKDRENEKLFF; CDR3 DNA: TGTGCCAGCAGCAAGGACAGAGAGAATGAAAAACTGTTTTTT
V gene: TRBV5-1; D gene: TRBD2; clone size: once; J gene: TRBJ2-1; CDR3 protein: CASSFNLAGVREQFF; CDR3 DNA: TGCGCCAGCAGCTTTAATCTAGCGGGAGTGAGGGAGCAGTTCTTC
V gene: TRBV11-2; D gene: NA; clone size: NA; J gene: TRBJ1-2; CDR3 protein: CASSFSAGFYGYTF; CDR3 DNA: TGTGCCAGCAGCTTTTCCGCAGGGTTCTACGGCTACACCTTC
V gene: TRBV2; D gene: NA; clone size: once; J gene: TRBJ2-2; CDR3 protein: CASSVSGWGAGELFF; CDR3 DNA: TGTGCCAGCAGTGTGTCAGGATGGGGCGCCGGGGAGCTGTTTTTT
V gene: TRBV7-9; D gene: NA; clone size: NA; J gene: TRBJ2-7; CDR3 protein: CASSFRQSSYEQYF; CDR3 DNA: TGTGCCAGCAGCTTCAGACAAAGCTCCTACGAGCAGTACTTC
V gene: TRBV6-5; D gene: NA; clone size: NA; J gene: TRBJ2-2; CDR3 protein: CASSSPRRENTGELFF; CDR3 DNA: TGTGCCAGCAGTTCCCCCCGCCGGGAAAACACCGGGGAGCTGTTTTTT
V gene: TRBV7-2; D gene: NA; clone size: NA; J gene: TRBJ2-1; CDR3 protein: CASSPKRYSYNEQFF; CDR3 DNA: TGTGCCAGCAGCCCCAAGCGGTACTCCTACAATGAGCAGTTCTTC
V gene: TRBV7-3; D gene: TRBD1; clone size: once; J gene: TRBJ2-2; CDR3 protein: CASSSNSGTGAGELFF; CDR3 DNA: TGTGCCAGCAGCTCGAATTCCGGGACAGGGGCCGGGGAGCTGTTTTTT
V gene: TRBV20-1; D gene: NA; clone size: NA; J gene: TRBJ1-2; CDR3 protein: CSAKTGFGYTF; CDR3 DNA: TGCAGTGCTAAAACAGGATTCGGCTACACCTTC
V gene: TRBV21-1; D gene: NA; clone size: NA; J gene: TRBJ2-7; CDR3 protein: CAPETTIPPEQYF; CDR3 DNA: TGTGCCCCCGAAACCACAATCCCACCAGAGCAGTACTTC
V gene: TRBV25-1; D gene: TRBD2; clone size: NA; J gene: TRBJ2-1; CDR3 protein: CASSEGLAGGGEQFF; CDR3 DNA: TGTGCCAGCAGTGAAGGACTAGCGGGAGGGGGTGAGCAGTTCTTC
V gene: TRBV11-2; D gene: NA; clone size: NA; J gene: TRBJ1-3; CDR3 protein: CASSRGANTIYF; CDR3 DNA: TGTGCCAGCAGCCGGGGGGCGAACACCATATATTTT
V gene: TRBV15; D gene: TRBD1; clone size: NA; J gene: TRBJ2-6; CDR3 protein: CATRKGARGNSGANVLTF; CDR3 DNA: TGTGCCACCAGAAAGGGGGCCAGGGGAAACTCTGGGGCCAACGTCCTGACTTTC
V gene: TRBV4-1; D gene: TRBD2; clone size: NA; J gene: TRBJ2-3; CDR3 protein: CASSQEALAGEIYTDTQYF; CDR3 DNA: TGCGCCAGCAGCCAAGAGGCACTAGCGGGAGAAATTTACACAGATACGCAGTATTTT
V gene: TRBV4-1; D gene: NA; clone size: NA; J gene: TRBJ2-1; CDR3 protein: CASSQGLYNEQFF; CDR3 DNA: TGCGCCAGCAGCCAGGGACTTTACAATGAGCAGTTCTTC
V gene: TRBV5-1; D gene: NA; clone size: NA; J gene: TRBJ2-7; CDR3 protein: CASSSGGESGEQYF; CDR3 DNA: TGCGCCAGCAGCTCCGGAGGGGAAAGTGGGGAGCAGTACTTC
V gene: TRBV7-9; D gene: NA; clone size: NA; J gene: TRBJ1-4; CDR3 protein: CASSFGGQNEKLFF; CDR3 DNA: TGTGCCAGCAGCTTTGGCGGACAGAATGAAAAACTGTTTTTT
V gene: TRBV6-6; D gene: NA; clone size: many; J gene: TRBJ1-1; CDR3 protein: CASRRRTQAIF; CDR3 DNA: TGTGCCAGCAGGCGGCGGACACAAGCTATCTTT
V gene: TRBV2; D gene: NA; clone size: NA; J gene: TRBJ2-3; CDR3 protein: CASSEWKRPSTDTQYF; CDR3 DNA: TGTGCCAGCAGTGAATGGAAGCGGCCTAGCACAGATACGCAGTATTTT
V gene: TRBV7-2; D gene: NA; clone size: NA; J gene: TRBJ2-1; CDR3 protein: CASSPGLGNEQFF; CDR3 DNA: TGTGCCAGCAGCCCAGGACTCGGTAATGAGCAGTTCTTC
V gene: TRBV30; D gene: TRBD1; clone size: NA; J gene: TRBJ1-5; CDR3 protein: CAWGDRDNQPQHF; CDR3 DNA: TGTGCCTGGGGGGACAGGGACAATCAGCCCCAGCATTTT
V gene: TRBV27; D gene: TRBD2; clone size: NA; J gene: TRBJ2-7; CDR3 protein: CASRLAGSYEQYF; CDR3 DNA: TGTGCCAGCAGACTAGCGGGGAGCTACGAGCAGTACTTC